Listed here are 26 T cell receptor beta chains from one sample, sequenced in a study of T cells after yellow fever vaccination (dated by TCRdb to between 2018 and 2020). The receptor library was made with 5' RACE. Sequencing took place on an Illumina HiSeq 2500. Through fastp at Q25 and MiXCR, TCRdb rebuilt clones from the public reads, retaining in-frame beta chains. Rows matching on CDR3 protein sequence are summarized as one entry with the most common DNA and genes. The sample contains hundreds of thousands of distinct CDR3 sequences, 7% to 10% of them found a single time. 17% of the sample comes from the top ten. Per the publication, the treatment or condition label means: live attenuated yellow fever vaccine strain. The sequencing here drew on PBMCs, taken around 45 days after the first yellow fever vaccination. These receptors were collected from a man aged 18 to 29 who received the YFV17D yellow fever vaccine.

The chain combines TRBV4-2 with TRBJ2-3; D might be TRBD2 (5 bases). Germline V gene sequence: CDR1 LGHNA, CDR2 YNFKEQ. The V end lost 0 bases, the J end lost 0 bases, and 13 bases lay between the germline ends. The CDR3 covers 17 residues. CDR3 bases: TGTGCCAGCAGCCAAGATTTACTAGTTGGGAGCACAGATACGCAGTATTTT. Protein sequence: CASSQDLLVGSTDTQYF.

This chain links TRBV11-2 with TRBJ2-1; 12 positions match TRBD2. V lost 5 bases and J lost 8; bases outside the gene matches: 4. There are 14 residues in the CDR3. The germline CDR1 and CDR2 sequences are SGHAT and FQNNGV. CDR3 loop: CASSTRLAGDEQFF. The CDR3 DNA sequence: TGTGCCAGCAGCACCCGACTAGCGGGGGATGAGCAGTTCTTC.

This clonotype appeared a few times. CDR3 DNA sequence: TGTGCCACCAGTGACCCCGGGACAGCTAATCAGCCCCAGCATTTT. Translation gives CATSDPGTANQPQHF. The V and J genes are TRBV24-1 and TRBJ1-5, with TRBD1 identical over 7 bases. J was trimmed by 4 bases and V by 4 bases; bases with no gene match: 6. Per the germline V gene, CDR1 is KGHDR and CDR2 is SFDVKD. The CDR3 length is 15 residues.

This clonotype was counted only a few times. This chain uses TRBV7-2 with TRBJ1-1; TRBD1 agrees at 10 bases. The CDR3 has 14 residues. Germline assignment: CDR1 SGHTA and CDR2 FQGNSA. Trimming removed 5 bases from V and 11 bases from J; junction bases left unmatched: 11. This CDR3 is CASSPRRGTGVAFF. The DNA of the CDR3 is TGTGCCAGCAGCCCTAGAAGGGGGACAGGGGTCGCTTTCTTT. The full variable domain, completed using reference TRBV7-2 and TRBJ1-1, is GAGVSQSPSNKVTEKGKDVELRCDPISGHTALYWYRQSLGQGLEFLIYFQGNSAPDKSGLPSDRFSAERTGGSVSTLTIQRTQQEDSAVYLCASSPRRGTGVAFFGQGTRLTVV.

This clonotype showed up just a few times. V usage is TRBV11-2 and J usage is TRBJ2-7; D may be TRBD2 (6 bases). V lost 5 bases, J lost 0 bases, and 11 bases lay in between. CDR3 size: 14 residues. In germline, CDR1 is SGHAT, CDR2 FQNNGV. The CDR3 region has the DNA TGTGCCAGCAGCGGCGGGGTCCTCTCCTACGAGCAGTACTTC. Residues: CASSGGVLSYEQYF.

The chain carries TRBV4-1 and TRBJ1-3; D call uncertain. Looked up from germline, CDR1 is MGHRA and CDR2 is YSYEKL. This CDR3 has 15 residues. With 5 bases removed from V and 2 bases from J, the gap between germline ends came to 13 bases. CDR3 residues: CASSFRVLTGNTIYF. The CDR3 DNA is TGCGCCAGCAGCTTTCGGGTGCTAACTGGAAACACCATATATTTT.

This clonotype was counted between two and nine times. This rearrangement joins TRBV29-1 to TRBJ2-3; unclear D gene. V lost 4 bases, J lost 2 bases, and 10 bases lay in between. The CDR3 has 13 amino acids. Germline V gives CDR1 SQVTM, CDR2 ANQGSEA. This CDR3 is CSVAADHTDTQYF. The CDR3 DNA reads TGCAGCGTTGCTGCGGACCACACAGATACGCAGTATTTT.

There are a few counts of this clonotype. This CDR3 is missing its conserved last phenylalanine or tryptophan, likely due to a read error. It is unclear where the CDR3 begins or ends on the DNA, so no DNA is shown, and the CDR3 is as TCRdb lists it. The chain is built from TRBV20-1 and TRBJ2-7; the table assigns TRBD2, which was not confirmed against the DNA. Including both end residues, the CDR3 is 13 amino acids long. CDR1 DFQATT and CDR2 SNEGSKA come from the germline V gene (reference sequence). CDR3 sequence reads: CSALTDPSSATID.

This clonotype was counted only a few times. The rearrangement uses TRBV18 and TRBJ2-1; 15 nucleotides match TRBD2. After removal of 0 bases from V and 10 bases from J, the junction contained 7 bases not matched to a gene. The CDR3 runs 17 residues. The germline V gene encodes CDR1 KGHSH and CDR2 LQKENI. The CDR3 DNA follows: TGTGCCAGCTCACCACCACCGGGACTAGCGGGGGGCCAGGAGCAGTTCTTC. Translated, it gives CASSPPPGLAGGQEQFF. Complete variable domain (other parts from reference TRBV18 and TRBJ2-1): NAGVMQNPRHLVRRRGQEARLRCSPMKGHSHVYWYRQLPEEGLKFMVYLQKENIIDESGMPKERFSAEFPKEGPSILRIQQVVRGDSAAYFCASSPPPGLAGGQEQFFGPGTRLTVL.

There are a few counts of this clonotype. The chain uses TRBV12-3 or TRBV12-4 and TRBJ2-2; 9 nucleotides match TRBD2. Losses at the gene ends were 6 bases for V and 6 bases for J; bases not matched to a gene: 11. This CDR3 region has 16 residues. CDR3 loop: CASRSFVRGGPGELFF. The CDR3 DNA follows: TGTGCCAGCAGGTCCTTCGTGCGGGGGGGCCCCGGGGAGCTGTTTTTT.

CDR3 loop: CASSVTNGQGARGYTF. The CDR3 bases are TGTGCCAGCAGCGTTACTAACGGACAGGGGGCTAGAGGCTACACCTTC. The J gene is TRBJ1-2, the V gene TRBV7-8; TRBD1 agrees at 11 bases. The CDR3 extends over 16 amino acids. J lost 8 bases, V lost 5 bases, and 13 bases had no gene match. From germline, CDR1 is SGHVS and CDR2 FQNEAQ. Drawing the rest from reference TRBV7-8 and TRBJ1-2, the complete variable domain is GAGVSQSPRYKVAKRGQDVALRCDPISGHVSLFWYQQALGQGPEFLTYFQNEAQLDKSGLPSDRFFAERPEGSVSTLKIQRTQQEDSAVYLCASSVTNGQGARGYTFGSGTRLTVV.

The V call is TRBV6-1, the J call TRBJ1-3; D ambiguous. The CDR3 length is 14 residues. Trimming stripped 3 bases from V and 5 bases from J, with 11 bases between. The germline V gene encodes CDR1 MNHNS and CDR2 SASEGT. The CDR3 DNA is TGTGCCAGCAGTGAGCTGGGTTCTAGAAACACCATATATTTT. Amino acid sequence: CASSELGSRNTIYF.

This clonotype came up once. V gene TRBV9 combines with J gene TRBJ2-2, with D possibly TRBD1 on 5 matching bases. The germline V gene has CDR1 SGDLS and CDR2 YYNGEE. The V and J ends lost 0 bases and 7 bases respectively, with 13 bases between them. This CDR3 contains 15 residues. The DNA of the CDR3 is TGTGCCAGCAGCGTAGGCACCGGGCAGGGCGGGGAGCTGTTTTTT. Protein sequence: CASSVGTGQGGELFF.

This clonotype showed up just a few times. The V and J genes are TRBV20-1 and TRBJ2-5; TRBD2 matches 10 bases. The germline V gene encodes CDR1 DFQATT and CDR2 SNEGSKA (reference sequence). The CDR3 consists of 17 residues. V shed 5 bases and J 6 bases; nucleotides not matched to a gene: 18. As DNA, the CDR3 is TGCAGTGCTCGATTAGTTAGCGGGGGGAAGGTTTCGAAGACCCAGTACTTC. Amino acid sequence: CSARLVSGGKVSKTQYF.

CDR3 sequence reads: CATSRDQGRETQYF. The DNA for the CDR3 is TGTGCCACCAGCAGAGATCAGGGGAGAGAGACCCAGTACTTC. This sequence joins TRBV15 and TRBJ2-5, with a weak D call TRBD1 (6 bases). Germline V gene sequence: CDR1 LNHNV, CDR2 YYDKDF (reference sequence). The CDR3 spans 14 residues. V was shortened by 0 bases and J by 4 bases, with 9 bases between the two germline ends.

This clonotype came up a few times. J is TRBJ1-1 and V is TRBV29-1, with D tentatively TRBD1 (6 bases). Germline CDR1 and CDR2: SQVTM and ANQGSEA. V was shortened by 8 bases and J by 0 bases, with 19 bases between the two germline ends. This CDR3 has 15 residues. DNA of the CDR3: TGCAGCACGGCCGGGGGCGGACCCATGAACACTGAAGCTTTCTTT. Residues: CSTAGGGPMNTEAFF.

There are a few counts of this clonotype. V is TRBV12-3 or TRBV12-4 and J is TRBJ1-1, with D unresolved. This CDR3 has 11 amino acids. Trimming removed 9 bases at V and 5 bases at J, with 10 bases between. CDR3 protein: CASRKVTEAFF. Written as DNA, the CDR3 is TGTGCCAGTCGCAAAGTAACTGAAGCTTTCTTT.

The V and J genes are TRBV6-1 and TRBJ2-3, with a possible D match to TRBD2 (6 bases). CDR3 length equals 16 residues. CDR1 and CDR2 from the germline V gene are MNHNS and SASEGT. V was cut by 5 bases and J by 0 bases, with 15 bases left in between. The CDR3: CASSPPPGVSTDTQYF. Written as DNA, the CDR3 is TGTGCCAGCAGTCCCCCCCCGGGGGTGAGCACAGATACGCAGTATTTT.

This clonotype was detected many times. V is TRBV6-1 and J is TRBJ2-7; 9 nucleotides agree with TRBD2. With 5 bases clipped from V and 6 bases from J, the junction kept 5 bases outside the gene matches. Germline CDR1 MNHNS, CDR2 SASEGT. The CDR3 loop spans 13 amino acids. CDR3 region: CASSPGLAREQYF. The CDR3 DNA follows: TGTGCCAGCAGTCCCGGACTAGCGCGCGAGCAGTACTTC.

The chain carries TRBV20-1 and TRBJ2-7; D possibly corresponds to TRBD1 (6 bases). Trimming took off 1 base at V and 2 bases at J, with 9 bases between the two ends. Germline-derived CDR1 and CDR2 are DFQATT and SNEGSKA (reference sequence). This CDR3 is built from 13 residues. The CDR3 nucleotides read TGCAGTGCTAGAGGACAGGAGACCTACGAGCAGTACTTC. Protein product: CSARGQETYEQYF.

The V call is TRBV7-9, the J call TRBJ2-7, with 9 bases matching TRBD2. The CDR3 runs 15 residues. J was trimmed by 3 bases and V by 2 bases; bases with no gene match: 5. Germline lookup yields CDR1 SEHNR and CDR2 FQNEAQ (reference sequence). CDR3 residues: CASSLRLAADYEQYF. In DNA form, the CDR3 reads TGTGCCAGCAGCTTAAGACTAGCGGCCGACTACGAGCAGTACTTC.

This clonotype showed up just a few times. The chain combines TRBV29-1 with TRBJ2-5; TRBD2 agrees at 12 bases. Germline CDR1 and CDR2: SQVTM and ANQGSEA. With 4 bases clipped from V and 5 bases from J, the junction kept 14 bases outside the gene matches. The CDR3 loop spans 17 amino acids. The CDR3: CSVAASGGDLSWETQYF. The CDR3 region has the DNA TGCAGCGTTGCGGCTAGCGGGGGGGATTTGAGTTGGGAGACCCAGTACTTC.

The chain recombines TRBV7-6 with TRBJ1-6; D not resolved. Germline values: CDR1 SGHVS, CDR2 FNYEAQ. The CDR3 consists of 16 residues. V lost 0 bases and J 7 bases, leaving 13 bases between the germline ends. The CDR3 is CASSLAGGSENSPLHF. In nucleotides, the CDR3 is TGTGCCAGCAGCTTAGCGGGCGGCAGCGAGAATTCACCCCTCCACTTT.

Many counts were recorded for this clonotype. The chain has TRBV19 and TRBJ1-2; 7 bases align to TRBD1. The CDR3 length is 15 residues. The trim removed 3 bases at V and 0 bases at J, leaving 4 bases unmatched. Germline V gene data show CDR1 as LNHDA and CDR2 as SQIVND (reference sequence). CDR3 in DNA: TGTGCCAGTAGTATCTGGGACAGAGCTAACTATGGCTACACCTTC. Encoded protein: CASSIWDRANYGYTF.

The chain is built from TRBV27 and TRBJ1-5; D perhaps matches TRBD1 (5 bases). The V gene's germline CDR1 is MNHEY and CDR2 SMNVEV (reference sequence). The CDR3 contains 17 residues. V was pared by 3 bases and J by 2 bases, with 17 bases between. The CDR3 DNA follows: TGTGCCAGCAGTTTCACACAGGATCATTTGGGCAATCAGCCCCAGCATTTT. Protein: CASSFTQDHLGNQPQHF.

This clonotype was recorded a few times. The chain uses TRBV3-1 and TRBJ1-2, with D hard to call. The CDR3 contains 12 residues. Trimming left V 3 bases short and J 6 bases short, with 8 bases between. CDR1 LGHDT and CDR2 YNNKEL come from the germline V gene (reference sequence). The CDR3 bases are TGTGCCAGCAGCCATAGTACGGATGGCTACACCTTC. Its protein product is CASSHSTDGYTF.